This T cell receptor (beta chain) is drawn from a study of T cell clones after liver transplantation. Study as a whole: A pre-transplant mixed lymphocyte reaction with TCRbeta sequencing defined graft-donor-reactive clones followed in post-transplant blood. Graft-donor-reactive sequences were compared with third-party-reactive TCRbeta sequences from pre-transplant mixed lymphocyte reactions.

CDR3 length: 15 amino acids. The ends were cut back, 0 bases at V and 4 bases at J, with 11 bases in the middle. Germline V CDR1 and CDR2: LGHNA, YNFKEQ. The data were produced by immunoSEQ multiplex PCR, yet TCRdb's version contains in-frame clones alone and is incomplete. The sample yields about 33,000 clones, around 94% seen once. Unstimulated PBMCs were sorted into CD3+CD4+ and CD3+CD8+ populations. The clonotype comes from a human patient who received a liver transplant. Some T cells may be the graft donor's. The chain is built from TRBV4-2 and TRBJ2-3; a weak D match, TRBD2 (6 bases). Sequencing was performed on CD8+ T cells from blood, taken 12 months after liver transplant. The CDR3 nucleotides read TGTGCCAGCAGCCAAGAGTCGGGAGTGGCAGATACGCAGTATTTT. Translating gives CASSQESGVADTQYF.